Each of the 3 T cell receptor beta chains below was sequenced from the same sample in a study of cytomegalovirus exposure and HLA in healthy donors. Clones were read by immunoSEQ multiplex PCR, and TCRdb kept only the in-frame ones, dropping some. The repertoire holds more than 95,000 clones, with roughly nine tenths as singletons. The sequenced sample consisted of PBMCs. The receptors were sampled from a woman between 18 and 29 years old in good health and CMV-seropositive.

The rearrangement links TRBV29-1 to TRBJ2-2; D is unclear. The CDR3 has 12 amino acids. Per the germline V gene, CDR1 is SQVTM and CDR2 is ANQGSEA. V gave up 7 bases and J gave up 6 bases, with 12 bases separating them. As DNA, the CDR3 is TGCAGCGCCATGGTAGCAGCCGGGGAGCTGTTTTTT. It encodes CSAMVAAGELFF.

The chain joins TRBV2 to TRBJ2-5; no clear D. Germline CDR1 reads SNHLY; CDR2 reads FYNNEI. Trimming shortened V by 7 bases and J by 2 bases, and 20 bases separated the two germline ends. The CDR3 is 16 amino acids. CDR3 region: CASTRRLVAVQETQYF. The DNA for the CDR3 is TGTGCCAGCACCCGAAGGTTGGTAGCCGTGCAAGAGACCCAGTACTTC.

This clone was seen once. The chain links TRBV6-6 to TRBJ2-1; TRBD1 matches at 7 bases. Trimming removed 2 bases from V and 8 bases from J; junction bases left unmatched: 6. Germline V gene lookup returns CDR1 MNHNY and CDR2 SVGAGI (reference sequence). This CDR3 spans 14 amino acids. The CDR3 sequence is CASSYGQGVDEQFF. DNA for the CDR3: TGTGCCAGCAGTTACGGGCAGGGGGTGGATGAGCAGTTCTTC.